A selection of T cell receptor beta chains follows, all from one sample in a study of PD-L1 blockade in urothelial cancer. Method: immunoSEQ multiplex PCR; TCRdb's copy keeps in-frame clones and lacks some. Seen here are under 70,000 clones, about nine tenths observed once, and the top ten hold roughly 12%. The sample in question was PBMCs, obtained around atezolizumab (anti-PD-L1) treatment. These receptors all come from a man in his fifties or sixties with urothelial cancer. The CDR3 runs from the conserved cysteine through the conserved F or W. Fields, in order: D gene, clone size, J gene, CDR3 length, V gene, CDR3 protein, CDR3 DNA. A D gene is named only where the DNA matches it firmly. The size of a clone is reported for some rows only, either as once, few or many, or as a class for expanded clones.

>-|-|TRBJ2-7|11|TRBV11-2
CASSDSYEQYF
TGTGCCAGCAGCGACAGTTACGAGCAGTACTTC
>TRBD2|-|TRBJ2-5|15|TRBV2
CASSELRGSQETQYF
TGTGCCAGCAGTGAATTGCGGGGGTCTCAAGAGACCCAGTACTTC
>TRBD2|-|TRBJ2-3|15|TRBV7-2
CASSRLAGRTDTQYF
TGTGCCAGCAGCCGACTTGCCGGGAGGACAGATACGCAGTATTTT
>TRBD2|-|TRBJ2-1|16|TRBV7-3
CASSARTSGAYNEQFF
TGTGCCAGCAGCGCAAGGACTAGCGGGGCCTACAATGAGCAGTTCTTC
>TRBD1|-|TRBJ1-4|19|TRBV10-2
CASRDRGMRPSGTNEKLFF
TGCGCCAGCCGGGACAGGGGGATGAGGCCGTCGGGAACTAATGAAAAACTGTTTTTT
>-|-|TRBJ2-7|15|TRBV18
CASSPPGAGYDEQYF
TGTGCCAGCTCACCACCAGGGGCCGGTTATGACGAGCAGTACTTC
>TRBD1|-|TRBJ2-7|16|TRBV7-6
CASSLGGQGQAVGQYF
TGTGCCAGCAGCTTAGGGGGACAGGGACAAGCGGTAGGGCAGTACTTC
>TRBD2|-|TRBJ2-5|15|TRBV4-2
CASSQEWGGQETQYF
TGTGCCAGCAGCCAAGAGTGGGGGGGACAAGAGACCCAGTACTTC
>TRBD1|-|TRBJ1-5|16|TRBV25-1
CAGPGQGILWNQPQHF
TGTGCCGGACCAGGACAGGGGATCTTATGGAATCAGCCCCAGCATTTT
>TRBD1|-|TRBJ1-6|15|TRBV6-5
CASSYRDSYNSPLHF
TGTGCCAGCAGTTACCGGGACAGTTATAATTCACCCCTCCACTTT
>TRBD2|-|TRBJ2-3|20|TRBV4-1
CASSQDRRGTSGDLVDTQYF
TGCGCCAGCAGCCAAGATAGGAGGGGGACTAGCGGGGATCTTGTAGATACGCAGTATTTT
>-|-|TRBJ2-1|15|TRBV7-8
CASSLYTISYNEQFF
TGTGCCAGCAGCTTATACACAATCTCCTACAATGAGCAGTTCTTC
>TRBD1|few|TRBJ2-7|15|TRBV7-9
CASSNRDRGTYEQYF
TGTGCCAGCAGCAACCGGGACAGGGGAACCTACGAGCAGTACTTC
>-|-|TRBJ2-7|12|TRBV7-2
CASSSQGSEQYF
TGTGCCAGCAGCTCACAGGGTTCCGAGCAGTACTTC
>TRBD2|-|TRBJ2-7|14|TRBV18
CASSPGSGSYEQYF
TGTGCCAGCTCACCAGGTAGCGGGAGCTACGAGCAGTACTTC
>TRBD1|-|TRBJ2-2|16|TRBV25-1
CASSDVRGLRTGELFF
TGTGCCAGCAGTGATGTAAGGGGGCTTCGGACCGGGGAGCTGTTTTTT
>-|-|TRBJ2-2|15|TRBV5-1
CASSRGGTNTGELFF
TGCGCCAGCAGCAGAGGAGGGACGAACACCGGGGAGCTGTTTTTT
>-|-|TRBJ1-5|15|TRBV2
CASIGSESSNQPQHF
TGTGCCAGCATAGGTAGCGAGAGTAGCAATCAGCCCCAGCATTTT
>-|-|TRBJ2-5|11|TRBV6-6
CASSQQETQYF
TGTGCCAGCAGCCAACAAGAGACCCAGTACTTC
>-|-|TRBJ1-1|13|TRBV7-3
CASSFGQGAATFF
-
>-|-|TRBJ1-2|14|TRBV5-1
CASSLSGGQYGYTF
TGCGCCAGCAGCTTGTCGGGGGGGCAATACGGCTACACCTTC
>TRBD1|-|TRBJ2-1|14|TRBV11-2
CASRGTVLYNEQFF
TGTGCCAGCAGGGGGACAGTACTTTACAATGAGCAGTTCTTC
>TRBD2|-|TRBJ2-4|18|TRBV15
CATSRGPQTSGAKNIQYF
TGTGCCACCAGCAGAGGCCCCCAGACTAGCGGGGCCAAAAACATTCAGTACTTC
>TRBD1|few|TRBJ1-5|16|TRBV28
CASSLDRGRGNQPQHF
TGTGCCAGCAGTTTAGACAGGGGGCGAGGCAATCAGCCCCAGCATTTT
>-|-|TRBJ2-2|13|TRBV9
CASSVDYHRELFF
TGTGCCAGCAGCGTAGACTATCACCGGGAGCTGTTTTTT
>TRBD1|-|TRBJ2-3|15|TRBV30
CAWSPGTGDGDTQYF
TGTGCCTGGAGTCCCGGGACAGGGGATGGAGATACGCAGTATTTT
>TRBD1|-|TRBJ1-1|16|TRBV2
CASNRRTGVVNTEAFF
TGTGCCAGCAACCGGAGGACAGGGGTAGTGAACACTGAAGCTTTCTTT
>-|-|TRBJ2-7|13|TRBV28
CASRGPVGYEQYF
TGTGCCAGCAGGGGCCCCGTAGGCTACGAGCAGTACTTC
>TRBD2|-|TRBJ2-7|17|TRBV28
CASSSLGSGRSPYEQYF
TGTGCCAGCAGTTCCCTTGGTAGCGGGAGATCCCCCTACGAGCAGTACTTC
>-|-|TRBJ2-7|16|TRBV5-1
CASSLRPGSQLYEQYF
TGCGCCAGCAGCTTGCGTCCTGGGAGTCAACTCTACGAGCAGTACTTC
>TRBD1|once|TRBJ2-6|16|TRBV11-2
CASRRNRGAGANVLTF
TGTGCCAGCAGGAGAAACAGGGGGGCTGGGGCCAACGTCCTGACTTTC
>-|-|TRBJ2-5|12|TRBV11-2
CASSPSSETQYF
TGTGCCAGCAGCCCCTCGTCAGAGACCCAGTACTTC
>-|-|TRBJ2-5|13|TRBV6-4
CASSVGTGETQYF
TGTGCCAGCAGTGTAGGGACTGGAGAGACCCAGTACTTC
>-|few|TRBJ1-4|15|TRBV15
CATRNQWGGNEKLFF
TGTGCCACCAGGAACCAATGGGGGGGTAATGAAAAACTGTTTTTT
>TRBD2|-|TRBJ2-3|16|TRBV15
CATSRGSSGGTDTQYF
TGTGCCACCAGCAGAGGGTCTAGCGGGGGCACAGATACGCAGTATTTT
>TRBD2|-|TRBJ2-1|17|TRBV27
CASSAKPGTSVYNEQFF
TGTGCCAGCAGCGCGAAACCCGGGACTAGCGTATACAATGAGCAGTTCTTC
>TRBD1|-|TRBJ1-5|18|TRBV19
CASSRFEGTGIGNQPQHF
TGTGCCAGTAGTAGGTTTGAGGGGACAGGGATCGGCAATCAGCCCCAGCATTTT
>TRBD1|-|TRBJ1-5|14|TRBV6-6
CASLGTGLNQPQHF
TGTGCCAGCCTTGGGACAGGGTTGAATCAGCCCCAGCATTTT
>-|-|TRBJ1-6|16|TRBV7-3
CASSLFGSSYNSPLHF
TGTGCCAGCAGCTTATTCGGGAGCTCCTATAATTCACCCCTCCACTTT
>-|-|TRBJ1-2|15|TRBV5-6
CASSLAGRPNYGYTF
TGTGCCAGCAGCTTGGCCGGGAGACCTAACTATGGCTACACCTTC
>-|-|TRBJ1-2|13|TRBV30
CAWDAETSNSNTF
TGTGCCTGGGACGCTGAAACCTCTAACAGTAACACCTTC
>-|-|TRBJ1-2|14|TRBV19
CASSMRSANYGYTF
TGTGCCAGTAGTATGCGGTCGGCTAACTATGGCTACACCTTC
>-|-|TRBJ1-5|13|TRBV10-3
CAIRSMLDQPQHF
TGTGCCATCAGGTCTATGTTGGATCAGCCCCAGCATTTT
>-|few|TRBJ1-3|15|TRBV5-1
CASSLAWESGNTIYF
TGCGCCAGCAGCTTGGCCTGGGAGTCTGGAAACACCATATATTTT
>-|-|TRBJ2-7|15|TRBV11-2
CASSLTGEQLSEQYF
TGTGCCAGCAGCTTAACTGGCGAACAGCTGAGTGAGCAGTACTTC
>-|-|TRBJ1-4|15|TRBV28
CASSLEGRGSEKLFF
TGTGCCAGCAGTCTTGAGGGTAGAGGAAGCGAAAAACTGTTTTTT
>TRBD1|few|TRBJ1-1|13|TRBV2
CASRHRGNTEAFF
TGTGCCAGCAGGCACAGGGGGAACACTGAAGCTTTCTTT
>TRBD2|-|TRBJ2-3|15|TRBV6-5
CASSGSSGAPNTQYF
TGTGCCAGCAGTGGGTCTAGCGGGGCTCCGAATACGCAGTATTTT
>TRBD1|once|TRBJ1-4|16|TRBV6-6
CASSKQGIGTNEKLFF
TGTGCCAGCTCGAAACAGGGGATAGGAACTAATGAAAAACTGTTTTTT
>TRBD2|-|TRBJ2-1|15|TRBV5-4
CASSPGLADYNEQFF
TGTGCCAGCAGCCCGGGACTAGCGGATTACAATGAGCAGTTCTTC